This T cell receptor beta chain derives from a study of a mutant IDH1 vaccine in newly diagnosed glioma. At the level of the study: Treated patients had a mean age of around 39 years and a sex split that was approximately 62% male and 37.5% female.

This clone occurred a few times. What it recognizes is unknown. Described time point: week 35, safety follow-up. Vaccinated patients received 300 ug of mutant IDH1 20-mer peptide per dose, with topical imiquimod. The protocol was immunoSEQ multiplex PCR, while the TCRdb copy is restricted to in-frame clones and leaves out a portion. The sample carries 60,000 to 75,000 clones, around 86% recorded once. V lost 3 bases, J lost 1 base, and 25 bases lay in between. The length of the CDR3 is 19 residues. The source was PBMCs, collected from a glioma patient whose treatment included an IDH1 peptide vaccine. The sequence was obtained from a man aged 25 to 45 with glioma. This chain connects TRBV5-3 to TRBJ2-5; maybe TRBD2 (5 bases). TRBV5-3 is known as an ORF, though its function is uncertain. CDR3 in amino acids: CARSSGVVDLGLSQETQYF. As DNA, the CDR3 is TGTGCCAGAAGCTCCGGGGTTGTCGATCTGGGGTTGTCCCAAGAGACCCAGTACTTC.